This is a list of T cell receptor beta chains from one sample in a study of shared clonotypes between healthy human individuals. Produced via immunoSEQ multiplex PCR; TCRdb's table is partial and in-frame only. The table shows about 600,000 clones, with around 78% occurring only once. The sample taken for sequencing was PBMCs. The receptors were gathered from a woman aged 40-49 years in good health. Some clones in this sample may be carry-over from other donors' samples. CDR3s include the opening cysteine and the closing phenylalanine or tryptophan. A D gene is named only where the DNA matches it firmly. Clone size is not always given. Where it is, it says once, few, many or a class for expanded clones.

J gene	D gene	clone size	V gene	CDR3 protein	CDR3 DNA
TRBJ1-2	.	.	TRBV29-1	CSVYPAGFYGYTF	TGCAGCGTTTACCCGGCAGGGTTCTATGGCTACACCTTC
TRBJ2-7	.	once	TRBV5-1	CASTPGVRTALSYEQYF	TGCGCCAGCACCCCTGGGGTGCGAACCGCCTTGTCCTACGAGCAGTACTTC
TRBJ1-2	.	.	TRBV30	CAWSGGNYGYTF	TGTGCCTGGAGTGGAGGAAACTATGGCTACACCTTC
TRBJ2-7	.	.	TRBV6-1	CASSPRRGASHEQYF	TGTGCCAGCAGTCCTCGACGGGGGGCCTCCCACGAGCAGTACTTT
TRBJ1-2	.	.	TRBV2	CASSERSGVWDGYTF	TGTGCCAGCAGTGAGCGTTCGGGGGTTTGGGATGGCTACACCTTC
TRBJ1-1	.	.	TRBV5-1	CASSLAGIEGEAFF	TGCGCCAGCAGCTTGGCGGGGATCGAGGGTGAAGCTTTCTTT
TRBJ2-1	.	once	TRBV10-3	CAISGYNEQFF	TGTGCCATCAGCGGGTACAATGAGCAGTTCTTC
TRBJ1-3	.	.	TRBV2	CASRERALSGNTIYF	TGTGCCAGCAGGGAGAGGGCACTCTCTGGAAACACCATATATTTT
TRBJ2-1	.	.	TRBV4-3	CASSQGRDITLYEQFF	TGCGCCAGCAGCCAAGGGCGGGACATCACCCTTTATGAGCAGTTCTTC
TRBJ2-6	TRBD2	.	TRBV7-2	CASSLAGGRGANVLTF	TGTGCCAGCAGCTTAGCGGGAGGGCGCGGGGCCAACGTCCTGACTTTC
TRBJ2-5	TRBD1	.	TRBV7-2	CASSSTGQGTETQYF	TGTGCCAGCAGCTCCACGGGACAGGGGACAGAGACCCAGTACTTC
TRBJ1-5	.	many	TRBV2	CASSQIRVSNQPQHF	TGTGCCAGCAGTCAAATCAGGGTTAGCAATCAGCCCCAGCATTTT
TRBJ2-7	.	.	TRBV29-1	CSVERGYEQYF	TGCAGCGTTGAAAGGGGTTACGAGCAGTACTTC
TRBJ1-1	.	.	TRBV10-1	CASSAENGEAFF	TGCGCCAGCAGTGCCGAGAACGGTGAAGCTTTCTTT
TRBJ2-3	TRBD2	.	TRBV5-1	CASSGGLAGSTDTQYF	TGCGCCAGCAGCGGGGGACTAGCGGGGTCCACAGATACGCAGTATTTT
TRBJ1-4	.	.	TRBV4-3	CASSQDYGALGEKLFF	TGCGCCAGCAGCCAAGATTATGGGGCTTTAGGAGAAAAACTGTTTTTT
TRBJ1-1	TRBD1	.	TRBV27	CASSKRTGVMGTEAFF	TGTGCCAGCAGTAAGAGGACAGGGGTTATGGGCACTGAAGCTTTCTTT
TRBJ2-2	TRBD1	.	TRBV5-1	CASSSTLTGPNTGELFF	TGCGCCAGCAGCTCTACCCTGACAGGGCCCAACACCGGGGAGCTGTTTTTT
TRBJ2-1	TRBD2	.	TRBV7-8	CASSLWGGRANEQFF	TGTGCCAGCAGCTTATGGGGCGGGAGGGCCAATGAGCAGTTCTTC
TRBJ2-1	.	.	TRBV10-3	CAISEDEDWGSFSYNEQFF	TGTGCCATCAGTGAGGATGAAGACTGGGGGTCCTTCTCCTACAATGAGCAGTTCTTC
TRBJ1-1	.	.	TRBV28	CASSQGPNTEAFF	TGTGCCAGCAGTCAGGGACCGAACACTGAAGCTTTCTTT
TRBJ2-5	TRBD2	.	TRBV2	CASSDRGVQETQYF	TGTGCCAGCAGTGATCGGGGGGTCCAAGAGACCCAGTACTTC
TRBJ2-1	.	.	TRBV5-1	CASEEAGYNEQFF	TGCGCCAGCGAGGAGGCAGGCTACAATGAGCAGTTCTTC
TRBJ2-3	.	.	TRBV10-1	CASSDPGHSPFLTDTQYF	TGCGCCAGCAGTGATCCGGGACATTCCCCATTCCTCACAGATACGCAGTATTTT
TRBJ1-2	.	.	TRBV6-5	CASSYGRASYGYTF	TGTGCCAGCAGTTACGGCCGGGCCTCCTATGGCTACACCTTC
TRBJ1-2	.	few	TRBV9	CASSVGWRVIDGYTF	TGTGCCAGCAGCGTAGGTTGGAGGGTAATCGATGGCTACACCTTC
TRBJ2-7	.	few	TRBV28	CASSLRRWGSSYEQYF	TGTGCCAGCAGTTTACGGCGTTGGGGAAGCTCCTACGAGCAGTACTTC
TRBJ2-2	TRBD2	.	TRBV4-2	CASSQAASGVNTGELFF	TGTGCCAGCAGCCAAGCGGCTAGCGGGGTGAACACCGGGGAGCTGTTTTTT
TRBJ1-2	.	.	TRBV4-1	CASSQDRRAYGYTF	TGCGCCAGCAGCCAAGATAGGAGGGCTTATGGCTACACCTTC
TRBJ2-5	.	.	TRBV28	CASSLFPRGGIQETQYF	TGTGCCAGCAGTTTATTCCCCCGAGGAGGAATCCAAGAGACCCAGTACTTC
TRBJ1-2	TRBD1	.	TRBV9	CASSFPPGTEYGYTF	TGTGCCAGCAGCTTCCCCCCGGGGACAGAATATGGCTACACCTTC
TRBJ2-7	.	.	TRBV7-8	CASSLVLGASEQYF	TGTGCCAGCAGCTTAGTCCTGGGGGCGAGCGAGCAGTACTTC
TRBJ2-2	TRBD2	.	TRBV5-1	CASSLETSGWWNQDHQKRELFF	TGCGCCAGCAGCTTGGAGACTAGCGGGTGGTGGAACCAAGATCACCAAAAAAGAGAGCTGTTTTTT
TRBJ2-6	TRBD2	once	TRBV5-1	CASSMGSGRPSGANVLTF	TGCGCCAGCAGCATGGGTAGCGGGCGCCCCTCTGGGGCCAACGTCCTGACTTTC
TRBJ2-6	.	.	TRBV30	CAWRSSGANVLTF	TGTGCCTGGAGGTCTTCTGGGGCCAACGTCCTGACTTTC
TRBJ2-5	.	few	TRBV6-1	CASNGGPRQETQYF	TGTGCCAGCAACGGGGGACCCCGCCAAGAGACCCAGTACTTC
TRBJ2-3	.	.	TRBV5-6	CASSPRRSVGTQYF	TGTGCCAGCAGCCCGCGCCGCAGTGTCGGTACGCAGTATTTT
TRBJ2-4	TRBD1	.	TRBV10-1	CASKRTGSIKYF	TGCGCCAGCAAGAGGACAGGGAGCATTAAGTACTTC
TRBJ2-7	TRBD1	.	TRBV6-1	CASREDWTGYEQYF	TGTGCCAGCAGAGAGGATTGGACAGGCTACGAGCAGTACTTC
TRBJ2-7	.	few	TRBV7-9	CASSLTAYEQYF	TGTGCCAGCAGCTTAACAGCCTACGAGCAGTACTTC
TRBJ1-2	TRBD1	.	TRBV5-6	CASSLAAGQGGGYTF	TGTGCCAGCAGCTTGGCCGCGGGACAGGGCGGCGGCTACACCTTC
TRBJ1-3	.	.	TRBV5-1	CASSFAPGDGNTIYF	TGCGCCAGCAGCTTTGCACCGGGAGACGGGAACACCATATATTTT
TRBJ2-3	TRBD2	once	TRBV11-3	CASSLTGGPTDTQYF	TGTGCCAGCAGCTTAACGGGAGGGCCGACAGATACGCAGTATTTT
TRBJ2-3	.	.	TRBV18	CASSPVATDTQYF	TGTGCCAGCTCACCAGTTGCCACAGATACGCAGTATTTT
TRBJ1-1	.	once	TRBV5-4	CASSLVGGMNTEAFF	TGTGCCAGCAGCTTGGTCGGAGGGATGAACACTGAAGCTTTCTTT
TRBJ1-1	.	.	TRBV5-1	CASSSQGPNTEAFF	TGCGCCAGCAGCTCCCAGGGCCCGAACACTGAAGCTTTCTTT
TRBJ2-3	.	.	TRBV6-1	CASSEFGTDTQYF	TGTGCCAGCAGTGAATTTGGAACAGATACGCAGTATTTT
TRBJ2-7	.	.	TRBV6-1	CASTVNYEQYF	TGTGCCAGCACAGTGAACTACGAGCAGTACTTC
TRBJ2-4	.	.	TRBV19	CASSPGVLAKNIQYF	TGTGCCAGTAGTCCGGGGGTCCTAGCCAAAAACATTCAGTACTTC
TRBJ2-1	.	.	TRBV7-6	CASSSGLNNEQFF	TGTGCCAGCAGTTCGGGGCTTAACAATGAGCAGTTCTTC
TRBJ1-1	.	.	TRBV2	CASSVEMNTEAFF	TGTGCCAGCAGTGTGGAGATGAACACTGAAGCTTTCTTT
TRBJ1-6	.	.	TRBV7-9	CASSISTPDNSPLHF	TGTGCCAGCAGCATTAGCACTCCAGATAATTCACCCCTCCACTTT
TRBJ1-5	.	.	TRBV27	CASSFLGDQPQHF	TGTGCCAGCAGTTTCCTTGGTGATCAGCCCCAGCATTTT
TRBJ2-5	TRBD1	.	TRBV7-9	CASSFGQGQETQYF	TGTGCCAGCAGCTTTGGACAGGGACAAGAGACCCAGTACTTC